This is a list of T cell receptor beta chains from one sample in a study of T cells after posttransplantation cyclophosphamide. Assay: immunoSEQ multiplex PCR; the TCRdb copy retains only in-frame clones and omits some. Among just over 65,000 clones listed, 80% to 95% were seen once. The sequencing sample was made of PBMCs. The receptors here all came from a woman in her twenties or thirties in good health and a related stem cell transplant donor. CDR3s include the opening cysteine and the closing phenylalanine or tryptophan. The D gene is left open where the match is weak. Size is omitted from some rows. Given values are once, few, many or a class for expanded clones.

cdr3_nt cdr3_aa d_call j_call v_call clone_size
TGTGCCAGCTCACCGATCCATACGGGAGACAGGAACACTGAAGCTTTCTTT CASSPIHTGDRNTEAFF . TRBJ1-1 TRBV18 .
TGTGCCAGCTCACCACAGTGGCAAGATGGCTACACCTTC CASSPQWQDGYTF . TRBJ1-2 TRBV18 .
TGTGCCAGCAGCTTAGGTGGGAATGCGGGCAGCTCCTATAATTCACCCCTCCACTTT CASSLGGNAGSSYNSPLHF . TRBJ1-6 TRBV11-2 .
TGTGCCAGCAGCCTAGAGTTTCGAGAGACCCAGTACTTC CASSLEFRETQYF . TRBJ2-5 TRBV7-2 .
TGTGCCAGCAGCTTTGCAGGGGGCGATGGCTACACCTTC CASSFAGGDGYTF TRBD1 TRBJ1-2 TRBV7-9 .
TGTGCCAGCAGCTCGGGACAACAAGGGGATACGCAGTATTTT CASSSGQQGDTQYF . TRBJ2-3 TRBV13 .
TGTGCCAGCAGCCGTAGCTCCCAGGGGGGGCCCCAGCATTTT CASSRSSQGGPQHF TRBD1 TRBJ1-5 TRBV27 .
TGCGCCAGCAGCCAAGATATACAGCTTTATCAGCCCCAGCATTTT CASSQDIQLYQPQHF . TRBJ1-5 TRBV4-1 .
TGTGCCAGCAGCTTGGAACGGCGCACAGATACGCAGTATTTT CASSLERRTDTQYF . TRBJ2-3 TRBV5-4 .
TGTGCCAGCAGGGTAGGGTACTCTGGAAACACCATATATTTT CASRVGYSGNTIYF . TRBJ1-3 TRBV5-6 .
TGTGCCAGCAGCCCGCGGCCTGACAGAAACACTGAAGCTTTCTTT CASSPRPDRNTEAFF . TRBJ1-1 TRBV4-2 .
TGTGCCAGCAGCCAAGATAGTAGGACCGGGGAGCTGTTTTTT CASSQDSRTGELFF . TRBJ2-2 TRBV4-2 .
TGCGCCAGCAGCCGAACGGCTGAATCTGGAAACACCATATATTTT CASSRTAESGNTIYF . TRBJ1-3 TRBV4-3 once
TGTGCCAGCAGTCCTTACAATGAGCAGTTCTTC CASSPYNEQFF . TRBJ2-1 TRBV2 .
TGCGCCAGCAGCCATCCCGGACAGGGGAGCGAGACCCAGTACTTC CASSHPGQGSETQYF TRBD1 TRBJ2-5 TRBV4-1 .
TGTGCCAGCAGCCCCAGGGCCAAGGACAGGGGAGGGTCCTACGAGCAGTACTTC CASSPRAKDRGGSYEQYF TRBD1 TRBJ2-7 TRBV7-8 .
TGTGCCAGCAGCTTTACAGGGGGCAAGGACGAGCAGTACTTC CASSFTGGKDEQYF TRBD1 TRBJ2-7 TRBV9 .
TGTGCCAGCAGCCTCCTAGCGGGGTACTCCTACAATGAGCAGTTCTTC CASSLLAGYSYNEQFF TRBD2 TRBJ2-1 TRBV27 .
TGTGCCAGAAGCTTGTTCAGCGGGGGGGATGCAACTAATGAAAAACTGTTTTTT CARSLFSGGDATNEKLFF . TRBJ1-4 TRBV5-3 .
TGTGCCTGGAAGGGGTTTTTGGGGGAGCTGTTTTTT CAWKGFLGELFF . TRBJ2-2 TRBV30 .
TGCGCCAGCAGCCGAGGAACAAATGAAGCTTTCTTT CASSRGTNEAFF . TRBJ1-1 TRBV4-3 .
TGCGCCAGCAGCCCCCGACTAGCGGGGGGCCCCGGTGGACCAGATACGCAGTATTTT CASSPRLAGGPGGPDTQYF TRBD2 TRBJ2-3 TRBV4-3 .
TGTGCCAGCAGCTCTACAGGTACGAACTACAATGAGCAGTTCTTC CASSSTGTNYNEQFF . TRBJ2-1 TRBV7-2 .
TGTGCCAGCAGCTTAGTAGCGGGGAGGCCGTCGGATACGCAGTATTTT CASSLVAGRPSDTQYF TRBD2 TRBJ2-3 TRBV7-2 .
TGTGCCAGCAGTCCTGGACAGGGCCTCTTCTATGGCTACACCTTC CASSPGQGLFYGYTF TRBD1 TRBJ1-2 TRBV2 once
TGTGCCATTTCTAGCGGGGGGAAAGATGATACGCAGTATTTT CAISSGGKDDTQYF TRBD2 TRBJ2-3 TRBV10-3 .
TGTGCCAGCAGCTTGGGCCCCGGGACAGGGACCCCCAATGAGCAGTTCTTC CASSLGPGTGTPNEQFF TRBD1 TRBJ2-1 TRBV5-4 .
TGTGCCAGCAGCAGGTGGTCTGACACCGGGGAGCTGTTTTTT CASSRWSDTGELFF . TRBJ2-2 TRBV5-8 .
TGTGCCAGCAGCCCTGGGACTAGCCCTCAAGAGACCCAGTACTTC CASSPGTSPQETQYF TRBD2 TRBJ2-5 TRBV4-2 .
TGTGCCACCTCTCGCAGGGGAGATGATGGCTACACCTTC CATSRRGDDGYTF . TRBJ1-2 TRBV25-1 once
TGTGCCAGCAGCTTTCAAGCGGGCCCTCAAGAGACCCAGTACTTC CASSFQAGPQETQYF . TRBJ2-5 TRBV7-2 .
TGTGCCAGCAGCTTACTGGCGCGGGGAAACACTGAAGCTTTCTTT CASSLLARGNTEAFF . TRBJ1-1 TRBV5-4 .
TGTGCCAGTAGTATCGACCGGGACAGGGGGCGCGTTCCTGAAGCTTTCTTT CASSIDRDRGRVPEAFF TRBD1 TRBJ1-1 TRBV19 .
TGTGCCAGTAGTATCGGGGTCACAGATACGCAGTATTTT CASSIGVTDTQYF . TRBJ2-3 TRBV19 .
TGTGCCAGCAGTTTATATCGGGGGGGCGGGGATACGCAGTATTTT CASSLYRGGGDTQYF TRBD2 TRBJ2-3 TRBV27 .
TGCAGCGTTGACAGGGGGAATGAGCAGTTCTTC CSVDRGNEQFF TRBD1 TRBJ2-1 TRBV29-1 .
TGTGCCAGTAGTATAAAGGGGGGTGAAAAACTGTTTTTT CASSIKGGEKLFF . TRBJ1-4 TRBV19 once